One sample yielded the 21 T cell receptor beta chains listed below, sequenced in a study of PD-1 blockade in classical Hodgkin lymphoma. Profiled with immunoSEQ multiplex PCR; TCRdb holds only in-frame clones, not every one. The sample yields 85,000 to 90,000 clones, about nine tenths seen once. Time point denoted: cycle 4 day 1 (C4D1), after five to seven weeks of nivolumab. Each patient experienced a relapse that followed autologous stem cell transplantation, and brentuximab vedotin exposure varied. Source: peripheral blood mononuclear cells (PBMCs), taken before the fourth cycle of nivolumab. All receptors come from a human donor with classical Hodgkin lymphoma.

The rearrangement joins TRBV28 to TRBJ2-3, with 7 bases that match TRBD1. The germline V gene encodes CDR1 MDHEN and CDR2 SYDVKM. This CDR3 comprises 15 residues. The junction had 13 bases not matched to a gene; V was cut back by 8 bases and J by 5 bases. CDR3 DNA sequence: TGTGCCAGCCTCCTGAGGACAGGTTCCGTAGATACGCAGTATTTT. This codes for CASLLRTGSVDTQYF.

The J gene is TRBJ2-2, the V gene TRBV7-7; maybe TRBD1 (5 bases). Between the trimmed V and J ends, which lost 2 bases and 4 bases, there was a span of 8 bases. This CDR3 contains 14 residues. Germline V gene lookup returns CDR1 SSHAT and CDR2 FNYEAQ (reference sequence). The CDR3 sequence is CASSLRQSTGELFF. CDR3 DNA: TGTGCCAGCAGCTTAAGACAGTCCACCGGGGAGCTGTTTTTT.

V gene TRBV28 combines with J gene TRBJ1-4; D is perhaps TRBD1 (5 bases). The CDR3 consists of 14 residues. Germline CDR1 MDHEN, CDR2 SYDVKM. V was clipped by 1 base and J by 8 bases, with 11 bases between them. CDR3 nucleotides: TGTGCCAGCAGTTTATTCAGGGTGGGCGAAAAACTGTTTTTT. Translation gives CASSLFRVGEKLFF.

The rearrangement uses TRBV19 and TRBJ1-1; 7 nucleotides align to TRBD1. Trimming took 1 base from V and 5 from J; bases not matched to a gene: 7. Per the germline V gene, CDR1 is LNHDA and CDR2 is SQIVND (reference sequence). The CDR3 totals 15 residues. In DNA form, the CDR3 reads TGTGCCAGTAGTATAGGCGGCAGGGGGAGTACTGAAGCTTTCTTT. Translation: CASSIGGRGSTEAFF. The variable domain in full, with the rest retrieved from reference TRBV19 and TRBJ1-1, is DGGITQSPKYLFRKEGQNVTLSCEQNLNHDAMYWYRQDPGQGLRLIYYSQIVNDFQKGDIAEGYSVSREKKESFPLTVTSAQKNPTAFYLCASSIGGRGSTEAFFGQGTRLTVV.

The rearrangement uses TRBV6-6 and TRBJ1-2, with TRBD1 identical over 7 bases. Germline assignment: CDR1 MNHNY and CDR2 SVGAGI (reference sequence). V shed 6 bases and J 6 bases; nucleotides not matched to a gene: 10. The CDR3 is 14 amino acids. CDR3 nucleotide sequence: TGTGCCAGCAGACCCCCGGGACAGCCACATGGCTACACCTTC. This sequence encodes CASRPPGQPHGYTF.

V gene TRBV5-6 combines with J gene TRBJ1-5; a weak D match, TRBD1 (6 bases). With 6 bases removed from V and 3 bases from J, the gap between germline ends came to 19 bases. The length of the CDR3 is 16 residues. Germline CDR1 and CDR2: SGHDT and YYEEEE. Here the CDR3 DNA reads TGTGCCAGCACCGCATGGGGGCAGGGGATCAATCAGCCCCAGCATTTT. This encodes CASTAWGQGINQPQHF.

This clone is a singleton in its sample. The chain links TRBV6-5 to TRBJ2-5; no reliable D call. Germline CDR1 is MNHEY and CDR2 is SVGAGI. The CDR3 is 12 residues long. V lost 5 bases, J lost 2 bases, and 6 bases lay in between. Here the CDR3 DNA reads TGTGCCAGCAGTAGGTTTCAAGAGACCCAGTACTTC. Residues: CASSRFQETQYF.

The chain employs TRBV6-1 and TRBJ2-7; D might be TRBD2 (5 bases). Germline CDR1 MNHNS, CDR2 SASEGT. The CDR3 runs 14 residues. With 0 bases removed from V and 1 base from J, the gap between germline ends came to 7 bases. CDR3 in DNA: TGTGCCAGCAGTGAAGCGGGGAGATCCTACGAGCAGTACTTC. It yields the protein CASSEAGRSYEQYF.

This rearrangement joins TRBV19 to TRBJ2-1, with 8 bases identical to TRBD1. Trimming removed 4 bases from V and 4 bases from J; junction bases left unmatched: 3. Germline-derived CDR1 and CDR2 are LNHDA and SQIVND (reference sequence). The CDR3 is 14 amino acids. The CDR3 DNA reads TGTGCCAGTAGTAGCCAGGGGGCTTACAATGAGCAGTTCTTC. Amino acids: CASSSQGAYNEQFF.

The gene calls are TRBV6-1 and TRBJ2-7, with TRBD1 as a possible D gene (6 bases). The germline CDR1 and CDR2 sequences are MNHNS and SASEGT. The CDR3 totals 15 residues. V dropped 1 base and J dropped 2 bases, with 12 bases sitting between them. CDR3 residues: CASSEGPGQTYEQYF. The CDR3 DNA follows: TGTGCCAGCAGTGAAGGGCCAGGACAGACCTACGAGCAGTACTTC.

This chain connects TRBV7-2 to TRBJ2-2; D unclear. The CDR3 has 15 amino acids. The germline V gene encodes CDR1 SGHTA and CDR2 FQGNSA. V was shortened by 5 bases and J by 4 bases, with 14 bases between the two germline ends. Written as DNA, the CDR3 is TGTGCCAGCAGCGATAGAGGTCACCGCACCGGGGAGCTGTTTTTT. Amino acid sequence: CASSDRGHRTGELFF.

CDR3 loop: CASSPGVGEQFF. The CDR3 DNA reads as TGTGCCAGCAGCCCCGGCGTGGGTGAGCAGTTCTTC. The chain couples TRBV11-2 to TRBJ2-1; no reliable D call. Germline V gene lookup returns CDR1 SGHAT and CDR2 FQNNGV. Trimming cost V 5 bases and J 9 bases, with 11 bases left between them. This CDR3 is built from 12 residues. Full variable domain (missing parts from reference TRBV11-2 and TRBJ2-1): EAGVAQSPRYKIIEKRQSVAFWCNPISGHATLYWYQQILGQGPKLLIQFQNNGVVDDSQLPKDRFSAERLKGVDSTLKIQPAKLEDSAVYLCASSPGVGEQFFGPGTRLTVL.

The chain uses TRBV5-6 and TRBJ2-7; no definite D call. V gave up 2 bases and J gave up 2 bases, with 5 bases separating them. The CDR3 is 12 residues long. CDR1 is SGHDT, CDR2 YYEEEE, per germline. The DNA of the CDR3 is TGTGCCAGCAGCTTTTCCCCCTACGAGCAGTACTTC. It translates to CASSFSPYEQYF. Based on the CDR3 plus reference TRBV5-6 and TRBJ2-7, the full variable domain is DAGVTQSPTHLIKTRGQQVTLRCSPKSGHDTVSWYQQALGQGPQFIFQYYEEEERQRGNFPDRFSGHQFPNYSSELNVNALLLGDSALYLCASSFSPYEQYFGPGTRLTVT.

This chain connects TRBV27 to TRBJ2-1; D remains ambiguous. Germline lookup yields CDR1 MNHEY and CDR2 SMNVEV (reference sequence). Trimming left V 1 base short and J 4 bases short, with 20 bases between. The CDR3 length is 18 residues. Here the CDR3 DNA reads TGTGCCAGCAGTTTATTTTTCGCGGCCAGCGTTTTTTACAATGAGCAGTTCTTC. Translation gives CASSLFFAASVFYNEQFF.

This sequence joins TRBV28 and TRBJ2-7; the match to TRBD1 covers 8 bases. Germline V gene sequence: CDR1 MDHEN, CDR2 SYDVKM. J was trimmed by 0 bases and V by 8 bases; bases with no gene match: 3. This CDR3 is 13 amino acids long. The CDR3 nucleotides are TGTGCCAGCGGGGACAGGAGCTCCTACGAGCAGTACTTC. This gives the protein CASGDRSSYEQYF. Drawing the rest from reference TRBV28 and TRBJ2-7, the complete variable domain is DVKVTQSSRYLVKRTGEKVFLECVQDMDHENMFWYRQDPGLGLRLIYFSYDVKMKEKGDIPEGYSVSREKKERFSLILESASTNQTSMYLCASGDRSSYEQYFGPGTRLTVT.

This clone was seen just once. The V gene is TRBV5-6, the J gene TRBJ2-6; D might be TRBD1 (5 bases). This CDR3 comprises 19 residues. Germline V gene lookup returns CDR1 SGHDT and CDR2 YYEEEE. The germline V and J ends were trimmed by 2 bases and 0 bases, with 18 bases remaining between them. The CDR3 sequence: CASSFPITTEDSGANVLTF. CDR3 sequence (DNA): TGTGCCAGCAGCTTCCCTATTACGACAGAAGACTCTGGGGCCAACGTCCTGACTTTC.

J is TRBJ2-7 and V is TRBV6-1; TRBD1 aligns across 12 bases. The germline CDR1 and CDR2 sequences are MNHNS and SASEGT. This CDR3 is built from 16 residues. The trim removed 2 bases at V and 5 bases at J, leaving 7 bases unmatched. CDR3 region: CASSEMWGQGANEQYF. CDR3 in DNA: TGTGCCAGCAGTGAAATGTGGGGACAGGGGGCCAACGAGCAGTACTTC.

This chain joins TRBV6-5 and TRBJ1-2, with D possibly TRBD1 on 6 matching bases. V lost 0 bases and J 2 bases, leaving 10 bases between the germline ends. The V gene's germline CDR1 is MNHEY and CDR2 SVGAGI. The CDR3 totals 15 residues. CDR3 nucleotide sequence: TGTGCCAGCAGTTACTCGGACAGCGAGAACTATGGCTACACCTTC. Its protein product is CASSYSDSENYGYTF.

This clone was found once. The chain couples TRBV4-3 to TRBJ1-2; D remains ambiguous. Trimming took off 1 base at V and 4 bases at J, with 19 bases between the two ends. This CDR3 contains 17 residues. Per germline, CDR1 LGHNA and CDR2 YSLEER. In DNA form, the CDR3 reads TGCGCCAGCAGCCAAGGGGCCGGAACGAAGGATAGCTATGGCTACACCTTC. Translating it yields CASSQGAGTKDSYGYTF.

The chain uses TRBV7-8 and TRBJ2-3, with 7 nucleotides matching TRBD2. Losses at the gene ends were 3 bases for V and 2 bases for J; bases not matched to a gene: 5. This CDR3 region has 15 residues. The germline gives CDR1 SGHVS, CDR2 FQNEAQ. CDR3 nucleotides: TGTGCCAGCAGCTTCGTCGGGGGGACCACAGATACGCAGTATTTT. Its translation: CASSFVGGTTDTQYF.

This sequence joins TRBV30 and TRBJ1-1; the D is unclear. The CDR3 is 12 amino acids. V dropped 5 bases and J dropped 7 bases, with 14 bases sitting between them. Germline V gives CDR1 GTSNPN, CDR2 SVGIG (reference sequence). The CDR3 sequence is CAWGGRLHEAFF. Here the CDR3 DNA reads TGTGCCTGGGGTGGACGGTTACATGAAGCTTTCTTT.